This T cell receptor beta chain emerged from a study of blood T cells in healthy people across ages. This clonotype has only a few counts. A second roughly 6 to 11 cycle PCR used barcoded and J-beta primers. TCRdb called the 5' RACE reads again in MiXCR, with one record for every CDR3 protein. The sample has 380,000 or so distinct CDR3 sequences; 52% are singletons. The clonotype originates from a man aged 55-75 years in good health. The sequenced sample was blood.

The CDR3 protein is CASSQGPAGVSDTQYF. The CDR3 DNA is TGTGCCAGCAGCCAAGGCCCAGCGGGAGTCTCCGATACGCAGTATTTT. This chain connects TRBV4-2 to TRBJ2-3; 8 bases agree with TRBD2. This CDR3 spans 16 amino acids. Trimming at V came to 1 base and at J to 6 bases, leaving 9 bases not matched to a gene. Germline V gene data show CDR1 as LGHNA and CDR2 as YNFKEQ.